This section outlines one T cell receptor (beta chain) sequence together with its context. What it binds is not known. TCRdb keeps only in-frame clones here, not all; method: immunoSEQ multiplex PCR. The sample yields approximately 35,000 clones, about four fifths seen once. The data derive from a study of OX40 agonist ivuxolimab in advanced cancers. Overall study findings and caveats: With doses of 0.1-3.0 mg/kg, partial responders showed among the lowest clonal expansion. In CD8+ T cells, expanded clones were on average more numerous than in CD4+.

This CDR3 comprises 17 residues. CDR1 and CDR2 (germline): SNHLY, FYNNEI. V lost 6 bases to trimming and J lost 9 bases; unmatched junction nucleotides: 18. Sequences were derived from CD4+ or CD8+ T cells sorted from blood, sampled in a trial of the OX40 agonist ivuxolimab. The receptor's source is an adult with an advanced solid tumor such as melanoma, head and neck, liver or kidney cancer. This rearrangement joins TRBV2 to TRBJ2-7; 12 bases agree with TRBD2. The CDR3, as DNA: TGTGCCAGCAGCGCGATGCTAGCGGGAGGGACCCCCCTAGGGCAGTACTTC. Its protein product is CASSAMLAGGTPLGQYF.